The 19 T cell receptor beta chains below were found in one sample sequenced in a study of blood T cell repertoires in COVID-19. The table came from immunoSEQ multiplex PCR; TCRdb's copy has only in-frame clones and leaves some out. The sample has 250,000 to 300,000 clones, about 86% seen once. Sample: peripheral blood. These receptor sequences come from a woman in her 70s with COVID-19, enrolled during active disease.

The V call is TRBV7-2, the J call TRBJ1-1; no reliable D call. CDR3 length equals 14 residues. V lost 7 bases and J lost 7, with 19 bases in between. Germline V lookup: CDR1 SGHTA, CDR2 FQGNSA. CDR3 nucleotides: TGTGCCAGCACCGTGGGCATGGGGAGGGTTGAAGCTTTCTTT. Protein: CASTVGMGRVEAFF.

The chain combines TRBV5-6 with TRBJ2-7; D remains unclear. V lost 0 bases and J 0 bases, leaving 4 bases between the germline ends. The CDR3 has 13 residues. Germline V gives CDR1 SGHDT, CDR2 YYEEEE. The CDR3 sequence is CASSLVGSYEQYF. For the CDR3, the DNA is TGTGCCAGCAGCTTGGTCGGCTCCTACGAGCAGTACTTC.

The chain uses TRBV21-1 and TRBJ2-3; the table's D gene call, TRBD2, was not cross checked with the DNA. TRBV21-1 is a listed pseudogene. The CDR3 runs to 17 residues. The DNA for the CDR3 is TGTGCCAGCAGCAAAGCGCGGGCGGGGGGGCCGACAGATACGCAGTATTTT. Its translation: CASSKARAGGPTDTQYF.

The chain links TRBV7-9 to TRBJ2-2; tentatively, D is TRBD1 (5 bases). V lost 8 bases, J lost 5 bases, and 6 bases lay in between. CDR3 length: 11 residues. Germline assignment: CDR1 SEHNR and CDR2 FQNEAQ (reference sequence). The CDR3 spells CASDSTGELFF. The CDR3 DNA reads TGTGCCAGCGACAGTACCGGGGAGCTGTTTTTT.

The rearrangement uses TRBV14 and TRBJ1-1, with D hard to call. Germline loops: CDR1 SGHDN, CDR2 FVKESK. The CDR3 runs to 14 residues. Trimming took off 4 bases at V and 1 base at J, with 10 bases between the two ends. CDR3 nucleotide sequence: TGTGCCAGCAGCCCCCTTTCAGAGAACACTGAAGCTTTCTTT. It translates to CASSPLSENTEAFF.

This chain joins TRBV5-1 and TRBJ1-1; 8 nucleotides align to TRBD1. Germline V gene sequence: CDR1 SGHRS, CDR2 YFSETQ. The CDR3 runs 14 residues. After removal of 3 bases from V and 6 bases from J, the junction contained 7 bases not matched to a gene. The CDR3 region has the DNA TGCGCCAGCAGCTCCGGGGGGACAGGCCCTGAAGCTTTCTTT. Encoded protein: CASSSGGTGPEAFF.

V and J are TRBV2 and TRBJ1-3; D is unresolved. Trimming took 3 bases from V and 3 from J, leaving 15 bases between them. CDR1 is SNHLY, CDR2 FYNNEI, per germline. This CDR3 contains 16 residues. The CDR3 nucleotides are TGTGCCAGCAGTGATGGGAGCGGGCGTAATGGAAACACCATATATTTT. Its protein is CASSDGSGRNGNTIYF.

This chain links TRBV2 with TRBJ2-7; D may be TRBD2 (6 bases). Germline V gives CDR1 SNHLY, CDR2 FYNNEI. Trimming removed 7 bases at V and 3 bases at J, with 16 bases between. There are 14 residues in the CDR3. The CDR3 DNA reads TGTGCCAGCATGGGCACCGGGAGTAACTACGAGCAGTACTTC. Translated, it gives CASMGTGSNYEQYF. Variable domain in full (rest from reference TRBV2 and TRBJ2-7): EPEVTQTPSHQVTQMGQEVILRCVPISNHLYFYWYRQILGQKVEFLVSFYNNEISEKSEIFDDQFSVERPDGSNFTLKIRSTKLEDSAMYFCASMGTGSNYEQYFGPGTRLTVT.

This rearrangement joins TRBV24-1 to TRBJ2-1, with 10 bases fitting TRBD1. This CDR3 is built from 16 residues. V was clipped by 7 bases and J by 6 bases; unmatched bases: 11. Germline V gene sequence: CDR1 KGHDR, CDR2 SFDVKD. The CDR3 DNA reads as TGTGCCACCAGCCAACCCGGGACAGGGGTTTTCAATGAGCAGTTCTTC. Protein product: CATSQPGTGVFNEQFF.

The CDR3 protein is CASSVWTGAQSNEQFF. The CDR3 nucleotides are TGTGCCAGCAGTGTATGGACAGGCGCCCAAAGCAATGAGCAGTTCTTC. This chain connects TRBV2 to TRBJ2-1, with 7 bases identical to TRBD1. This CDR3 is 16 amino acids long. The ends lost 4 bases at V and 6 bases at J; junction bases unmatched: 12. Germline V CDR1 and CDR2: SNHLY, FYNNEI.

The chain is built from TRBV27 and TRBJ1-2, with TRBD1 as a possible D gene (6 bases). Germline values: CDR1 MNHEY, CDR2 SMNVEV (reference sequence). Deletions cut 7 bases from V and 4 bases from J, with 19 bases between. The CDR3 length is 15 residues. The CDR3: CASILSGGPFYGYTF. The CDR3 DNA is TGTGCCAGCATCCTTTCCGGGGGGCCCTTCTATGGCTACACCTTC.

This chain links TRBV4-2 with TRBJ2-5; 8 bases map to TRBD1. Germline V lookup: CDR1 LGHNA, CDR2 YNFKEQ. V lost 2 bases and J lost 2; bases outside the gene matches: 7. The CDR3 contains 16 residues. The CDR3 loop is CASSQQLGQAQETQYF. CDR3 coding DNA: TGTGCCAGCAGCCAACAGTTGGGACAGGCTCAAGAGACCCAGTACTTC.

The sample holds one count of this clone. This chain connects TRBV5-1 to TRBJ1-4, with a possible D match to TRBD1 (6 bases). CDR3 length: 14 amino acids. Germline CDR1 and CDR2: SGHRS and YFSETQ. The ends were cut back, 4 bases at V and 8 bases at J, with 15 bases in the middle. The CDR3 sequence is CASSRGPQGEKLFF. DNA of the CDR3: TGCGCCAGCAGCCGCGGACCTCAGGGGGAAAAACTGTTTTTT.

CDR3 sequence (DNA): TGCAGCGTGGCTGACAGGGCGTCCTACGAGCAGTACTTC. It codes for CSVADRASYEQYF. The V gene is TRBV29-1, the J gene TRBJ2-7; TRBD1 aligns across 7 bases. Losses at the gene ends were 6 bases for V and 1 base for J; bases not matched to a gene: 6. Germline assignment: CDR1 SQVTM and CDR2 ANQGSEA. The CDR3 has 13 residues.

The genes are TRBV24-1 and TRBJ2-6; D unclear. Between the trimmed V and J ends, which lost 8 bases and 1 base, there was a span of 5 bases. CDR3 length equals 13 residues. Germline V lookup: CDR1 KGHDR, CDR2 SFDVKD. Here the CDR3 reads CATMSSGANVLTF. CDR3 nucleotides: TGTGCCACCATGAGTTCTGGGGCCAACGTCCTGACTTTC.

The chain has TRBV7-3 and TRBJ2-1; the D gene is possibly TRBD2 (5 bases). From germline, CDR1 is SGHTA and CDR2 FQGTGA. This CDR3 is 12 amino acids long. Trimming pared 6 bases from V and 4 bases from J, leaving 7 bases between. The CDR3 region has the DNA TGTGCCAGCAGTGGGGAGTACAATGAGCAGTTCTTC. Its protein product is CASSGEYNEQFF.

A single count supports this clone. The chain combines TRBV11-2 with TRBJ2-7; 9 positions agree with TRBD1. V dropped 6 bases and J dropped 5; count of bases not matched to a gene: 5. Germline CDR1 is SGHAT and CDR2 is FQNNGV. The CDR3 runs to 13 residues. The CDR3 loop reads CASRGTGKHEQYF. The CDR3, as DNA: TGTGCCAGCAGGGGGACAGGGAAGCACGAGCAGTACTTC.

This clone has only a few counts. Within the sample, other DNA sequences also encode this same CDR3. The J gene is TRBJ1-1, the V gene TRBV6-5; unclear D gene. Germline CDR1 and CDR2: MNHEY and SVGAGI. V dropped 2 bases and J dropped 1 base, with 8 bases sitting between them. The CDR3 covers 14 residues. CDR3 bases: TGTGCCAGCAGTTACCGAGGAGGGAACACTGAAGCTTTCTTT. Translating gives CASSYRGGNTEAFF.

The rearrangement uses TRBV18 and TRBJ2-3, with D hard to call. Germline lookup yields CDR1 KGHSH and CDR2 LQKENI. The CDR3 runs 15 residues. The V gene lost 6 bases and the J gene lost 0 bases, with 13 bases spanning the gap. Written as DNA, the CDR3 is TGTGCCAGCTCCTTACCGTCGACAAGCACAGATACGCAGTATTTT. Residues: CASSLPSTSTDTQYF.